The clone carrying this T cell receptor (beta chain) occurred a few times. What it binds is not known. The data derive from a study of molecular identifiers for immune sequencing clone quantification. V lost 2 bases to trimming and J lost 3 bases; unmatched junction nucleotides: 11. There are 19 residues in the CDR3. Study-wide results and limits: Spiked Jurkat TCR RNA equal to one cell could reportedly be picked out among 900,000 to 1,000,000 naive cells. Over 99% of effector molecules, yet under 1% of naive-cell molecules, were held by clones above 20 RNA copies.

TCRdb independently ran MiXCR on the PCR reads; one entry per CDR3 protein. This table holds some 650,000 distinct CDR3 sequences, 20% found once. Sequenced: naive CD8+ T cells from blood, with Jurkat cell RNA spiked in. Subset meaning: FACS-sorted CD8+CD4-CCR7+CD45RA+ naive T cells. This sequence joins TRBV12-3 or TRBV12-4 and TRBJ2-2; 11 positions match TRBD2. This receptor was taken from a human donor in good health. Some libraries in this study had Jurkat cell RNA spiked in. The CDR3 nucleotides are TGTGCCAGCAGTTTATTCCTAGCGGGAGGAGCTGGGTACACCGGGGAGCTGTTTTTT. Translation: CASSLFLAGGAGYTGELFF.